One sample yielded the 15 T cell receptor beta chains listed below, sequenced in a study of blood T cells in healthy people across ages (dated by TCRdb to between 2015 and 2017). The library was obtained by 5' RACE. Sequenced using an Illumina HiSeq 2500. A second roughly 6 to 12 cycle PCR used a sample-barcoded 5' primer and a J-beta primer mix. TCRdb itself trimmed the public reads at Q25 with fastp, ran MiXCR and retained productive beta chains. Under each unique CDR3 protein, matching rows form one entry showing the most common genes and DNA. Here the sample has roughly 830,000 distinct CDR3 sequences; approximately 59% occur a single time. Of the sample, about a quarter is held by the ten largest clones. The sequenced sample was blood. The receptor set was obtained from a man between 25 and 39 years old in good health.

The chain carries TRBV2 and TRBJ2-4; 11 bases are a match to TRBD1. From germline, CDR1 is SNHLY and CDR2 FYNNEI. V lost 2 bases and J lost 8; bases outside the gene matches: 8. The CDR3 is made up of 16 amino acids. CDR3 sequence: CASSEPAGTGGDIQYF. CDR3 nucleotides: TGTGCCAGCAGTGAACCGGCCGGGACAGGGGGTGACATTCAGTACTTC.

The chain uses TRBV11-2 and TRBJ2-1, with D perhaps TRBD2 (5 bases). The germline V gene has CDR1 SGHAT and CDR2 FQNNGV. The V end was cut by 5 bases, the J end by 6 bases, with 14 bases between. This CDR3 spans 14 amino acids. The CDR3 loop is CASSPTLGPNEQFF. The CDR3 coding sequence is TGTGCCAGCAGCCCCACACTAGGTCCCAATGAGCAGTTCTTC.

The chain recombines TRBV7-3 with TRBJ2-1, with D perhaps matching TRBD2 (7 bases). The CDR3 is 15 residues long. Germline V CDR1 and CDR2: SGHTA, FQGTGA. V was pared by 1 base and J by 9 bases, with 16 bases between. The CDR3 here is CASSLMGGGMVEQFF. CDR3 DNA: TGTGCCAGCAGCTTAATGGGAGGGGGGATGGTTGAGCAGTTCTTC.

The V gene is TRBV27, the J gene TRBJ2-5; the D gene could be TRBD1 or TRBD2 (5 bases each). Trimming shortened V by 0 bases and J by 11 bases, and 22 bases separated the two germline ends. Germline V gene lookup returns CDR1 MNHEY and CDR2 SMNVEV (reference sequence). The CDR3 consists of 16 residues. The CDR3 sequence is CASSLSGAGSAREQYF. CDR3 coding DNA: TGTGCCAGCAGTTTATCGGGAGCAGGGTCCGCGAGAGAGCAGTACTTC.

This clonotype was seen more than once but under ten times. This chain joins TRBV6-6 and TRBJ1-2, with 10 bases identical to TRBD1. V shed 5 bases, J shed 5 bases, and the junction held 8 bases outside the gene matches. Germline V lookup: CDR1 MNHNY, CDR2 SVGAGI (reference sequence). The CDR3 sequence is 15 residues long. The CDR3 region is CASSPPGQGIYGYTF. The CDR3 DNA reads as TGTGCCAGCAGTCCTCCGGGACAGGGGATTTATGGCTACACCTTC.

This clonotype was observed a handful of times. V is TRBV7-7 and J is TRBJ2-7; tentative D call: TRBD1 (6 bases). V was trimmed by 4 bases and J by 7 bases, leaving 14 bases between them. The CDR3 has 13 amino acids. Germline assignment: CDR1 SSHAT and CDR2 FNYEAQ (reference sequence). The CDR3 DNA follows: TGTGCCAGCAGCTCCGGGACAAACGGAGAGCAGTACTTC. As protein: CASSSGTNGEQYF.

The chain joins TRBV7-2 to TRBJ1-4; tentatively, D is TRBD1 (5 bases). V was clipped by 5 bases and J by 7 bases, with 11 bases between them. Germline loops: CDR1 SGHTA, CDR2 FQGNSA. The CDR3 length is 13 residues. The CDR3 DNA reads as TGTGCCAGCAGCCCCACGGGGGGTGAAAAACTGTTTTTT. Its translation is CASSPTGGEKLFF.

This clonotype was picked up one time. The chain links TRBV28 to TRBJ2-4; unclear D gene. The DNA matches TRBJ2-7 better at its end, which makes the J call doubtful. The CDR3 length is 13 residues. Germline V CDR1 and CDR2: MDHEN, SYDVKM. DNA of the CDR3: TGTGCCAGCAGTAGCTTTCTCTCCTACGAGCAGTACTTC. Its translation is CASSSFLSYEQYF.

DNA for the CDR3: TGTGCCAGCAGCTTACGGTTCGATCGCGGGGGAAGCTCCTACGAGCAGTACTTC. Its translation is CASSLRFDRGGSSYEQYF. V and J are TRBV7-3 and TRBJ2-7; 7 positions match TRBD2. V lost 2 bases to trimming and J lost 0 bases; unmatched junction nucleotides: 13. CDR1 and CDR2 from the germline V gene are SGHTA and FQGTGA. This CDR3 has 18 amino acids.

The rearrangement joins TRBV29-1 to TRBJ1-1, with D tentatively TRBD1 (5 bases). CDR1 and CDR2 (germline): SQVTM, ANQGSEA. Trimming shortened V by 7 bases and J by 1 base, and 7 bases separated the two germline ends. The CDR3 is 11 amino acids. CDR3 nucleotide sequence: TGCAGCGGCGGGGGGAACACTGAAGCTTTCTTT. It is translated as CSGGGNTEAFF. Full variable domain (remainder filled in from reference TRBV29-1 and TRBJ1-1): SAVISQKPSRDICQRGTSLTIQCQVDSQVTMMFWYRQQPGQSLTLIATANQGSEATYESGFVIDKFPISRPNLTFSTLTVSNMSPEDSSIYLCSGGGNTEAFFGQGTRLTVV.

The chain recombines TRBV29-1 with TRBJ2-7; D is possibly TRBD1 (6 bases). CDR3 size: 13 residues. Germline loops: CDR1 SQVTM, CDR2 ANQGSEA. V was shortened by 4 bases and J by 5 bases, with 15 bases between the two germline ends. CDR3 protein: CSVASQGSDEQYF. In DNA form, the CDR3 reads TGCAGCGTTGCGAGCCAGGGGAGCGACGAGCAGTACTTC.

As DNA, the CDR3 is TGCAGTCGGACTAGCGGGATTCACAATGAGCAGTTCTTC. Translating gives CSRTSGIHNEQFF. The chain combines TRBV29-1 with TRBJ2-1; 12 nucleotides align to TRBD2. The CDR3 runs to 13 residues. Per germline, CDR1 SQVTM and CDR2 ANQGSEA.

In DNA form, the CDR3 reads TGCGCCAGCAGCTTGCGTTGGGACTACCTTAAAGAGACCCAGTACTTC. Residues: CASSLRWDYLKETQYF. This chain joins TRBV5-1 and TRBJ2-5; 7 positions agree with TRBD2. With V trimmed by 1 base and J by 3 bases, 9 bases remained unmatched. Germline CDR1 SGHRS, CDR2 YFSETQ. The CDR3 consists of 16 residues.

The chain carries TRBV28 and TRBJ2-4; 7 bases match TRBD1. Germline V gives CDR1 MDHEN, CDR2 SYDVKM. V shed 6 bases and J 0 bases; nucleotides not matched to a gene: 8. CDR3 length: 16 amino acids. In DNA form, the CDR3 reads TGTGCCAGCAGCCCCGACAGGGTTCTAGCCAAAAACATTCAGTACTTC. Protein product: CASSPDRVLAKNIQYF.

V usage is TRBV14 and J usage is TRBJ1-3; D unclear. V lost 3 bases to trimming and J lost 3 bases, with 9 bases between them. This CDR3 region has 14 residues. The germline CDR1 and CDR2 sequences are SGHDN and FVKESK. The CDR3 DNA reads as TGTGCCAGCAGCCACCTCTCAGATGGAAACACCATATATTTT. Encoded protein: CASSHLSDGNTIYF.